This T cell receptor beta chain was documented in a study of blood T cell repertoires in COVID-19. Turning to the study itself: Specimens from acute and convalescent COVID-19 originated in the United States, Italy and Spain. PBMCs, B-cell-depleted T cells, or T cells were the source of the cDNA or gDNA that made up the material.

Original analysis: Estimation of nucleated cell counts relied on the amplification of reference gene primers. This table comes from immunoSEQ multiplex PCR, and its TCRdb copy is limited to in-frame clones, with some not included. V and J calls and clone size are as listed in that table; D and trimming were resolved from the DNA. The data show about 200,000 clones, with roughly 88% seen just once and less than 15% held by the top ten. V lost 4 bases, J lost 1 base, and 13 bases lay in between. Germline assignment: CDR1 SGHVS and CDR2 FNYEAQ. The CDR3 totals 15 residues. The receptor was derived from a human donor in a cohort sampled during active COVID-19. Sequencing was performed on peripheral blood. The rearrangement uses TRBV7-6 and TRBJ2-5; possible D gene TRBD1, 6 bases. The CDR3 sequence: CASSSSTGSQETQYF. For the CDR3, the DNA is TGTGCCAGCAGCTCCTCTACAGGGTCCCAAGAGACCCAGTACTTC.